A single sample is the source of the 5 T cell receptor beta chains below, sequenced in a study of T cell changes during pregnancy in multiple sclerosis. The assay was immunoSEQ multiplex PCR, and TCRdb's table has in-frame clones only and misses some. The repertoire holds 55,000 to 70,000 clones, with about 91% as singletons. Source: peripheral blood, taken after pregnancy. These receptors were taken from a female donor with multiple sclerosis, enrolled in a pregnancy study.

This clone showed up just once. The rearrangement joins TRBV30 to TRBJ1-2; D gene uncertain. Trimming shortened V by 2 bases and J by 4 bases, and 14 bases separated the two germline ends. The germline V gene has CDR1 GTSNPN and CDR2 SVGIG (reference sequence). The CDR3 length is 14 residues. The CDR3 DNA follows: TGTGCCTGGAGTACCCCCGGGCGGGGCTATGGCTACACCTTC. It codes for CAWSTPGRGYGYTF.

This chain uses TRBV6-6 with TRBJ1-5; TRBD1 is a possible D gene (5 bases). Germline CDR1 and CDR2: MNHNY and SVGAGI (reference sequence). The CDR3 is made up of 16 amino acids. V was cut by 7 bases and J by 7 bases, with 23 bases left in between. CDR3 residues: CASIPTPGQGGQPQHF. CDR3 bases: TGTGCCAGCATTCCGACCCCGGGGCAGGGAGGACAGCCCCAGCATTTT.

The chain couples TRBV5-4 to TRBJ2-5; 7 bases are a match to TRBD1. The V and J ends lost 3 bases and 5 bases, in that order; junction bases with no gene match: 10. There are 15 residues in the CDR3. The V gene's germline CDR1 is SGHNT and CDR2 YYREEE (reference sequence). The CDR3: CASSSPTGRGETQYF. CDR3 in DNA: TGTGCCAGCAGCTCGCCGACAGGGAGAGGGGAGACCCAGTACTTC.

The chain links TRBV28 to TRBJ2-7; 8 positions agree with TRBD2. V was clipped by 7 bases and J by 3 bases; unmatched bases: 8. This CDR3 spans 14 amino acids. Germline assignment: CDR1 MDHEN and CDR2 SYDVKM. The CDR3 loop reads CASTTGGYNYEQYF. In DNA, the CDR3 is TGTGCCAGCACCACGGGGGGGTACAACTACGAGCAGTACTTC.

V and J are TRBV5-1 and TRBJ1-2; D is unclear. The CDR3 is 21 residues long. Germline assignment: CDR1 SGHRS and CDR2 YFSETQ. With 2 bases removed from V and 0 bases from J, the gap between germline ends came to 29 bases. CDR3 amino acids: CASSLGAWGGADSNPNYGYTF. As DNA, the CDR3 is TGCGCCAGCAGCTTAGGAGCATGGGGAGGAGCAGACTCAAACCCTAACTATGGCTACACCTTC.